The rows below give T cell receptor beta chains drawn from one sample of a study of T cells in Graves' hyperthyroidism and ophthalmopathy. MiXCR, applied by TCRdb to the multiplex PCR reads, yields one record per CDR3 protein. The sample gives 500,000 or so distinct CDR3 sequences, about 16% of which show up once; around 32% is in the top ten. Sequencing input: blood. These receptors all stem from a woman in her thirties with Graves' ophthalmopathy. The CDR3 runs from the conserved cysteine through the conserved F or W. A D gene is named only where the DNA matches it firmly. The size of a clone is reported for some rows only, either as once, few or many, or as a class for expanded clones.

CDR3aa: CASSGKAPNTGELFF
CDR3nt: TGCGCCAGCAGTGGAAAGGCCCCGAACACCGGGGAGCTGTTTTTT
j_gene: TRBJ2-2
abundance: few
d_gene: -
v_gene: TRBV10-2

CDR3aa: CASTKRDNSPLHF
CDR3nt: TGTGCCAGCACGAAAAGAGATAATTCACCCCTCCACTTT
j_gene: TRBJ1-6
abundance: many
d_gene: -
v_gene: TRBV6-2/TRBV6-3

CDR3aa: CASSQIARNTQYF
CDR3nt: TGTGCCAGCAGCCAGATAGCGCGAAATACGCAGTATTTT
j_gene: TRBJ2-3
abundance: -
d_gene: -
v_gene: TRBV14

CDR3aa: CASSSEGEQYF
CDR3nt: TGTGCCAGCTCATCAGAGGGGGAGCAGTACTTC
j_gene: TRBJ2-7
abundance: many
d_gene: -
v_gene: TRBV18

CDR3aa: CAIKGLGGRTTQYF
CDR3nt: TGTGCCATCAAGGGGCTTGGAGGACGAACCACCCAGTATTTT
j_gene: TRBJ2-3
abundance: -
d_gene: -
v_gene: TRBV10-3

CDR3aa: CASSLVRGIVLDTEAFF
CDR3nt: TGTGCCAGCAGCTTAGTTAGGGGAATCGTGCTGGACACTGAAGCTTTCTTT
j_gene: TRBJ1-1
abundance: many
d_gene: -
v_gene: TRBV11-2

CDR3aa: CASSLSGQSPLHF
CDR3nt: TGTGCCAGCAGTTTATCGGGCCAATCACCCCTCCACTTT
j_gene: TRBJ1-6
abundance: few
d_gene: -
v_gene: TRBV28

CDR3aa: CASSPGQGPFERAFF
CDR3nt: TGTGCCAGCAGCCCCGGACAGGGCCCGTTCGAACGGGCTTTCTTT
j_gene: TRBJ1-1
abundance: few
d_gene: TRBD1
v_gene: TRBV7-2

CDR3aa: CSAGQGNSYEQYF
CDR3nt: TGCAGTGCCGGACAGGGAAACTCCTACGAGCAGTACTTC
j_gene: TRBJ2-7
abundance: many
d_gene: TRBD1
v_gene: TRBV20-1

CDR3aa: CSARVPDRVLSEQFF
CDR3nt: TGCAGTGCTAGAGTTCCGGACAGGGTATTGTCTGAGCAGTTCTTC
j_gene: TRBJ2-1
abundance: many
d_gene: TRBD1
v_gene: TRBV20-1

CDR3aa: CSVEADGYEQYF
CDR3nt: TGCAGCGTTGAAGCGGATGGGTACGAGCAGTACTTC
j_gene: TRBJ2-7
abundance: many
d_gene: -
v_gene: TRBV29-1

CDR3aa: CASSLEGRKVQFF
CDR3nt: TGCGCCAGCAGCTTGGAAGGTAGAAAGGTGCAGTTCTTC
j_gene: TRBJ2-1
abundance: -
d_gene: -
v_gene: TRBV5-1

CDR3aa: CASSVGTPYEQYF
CDR3nt: TGTGCCAGCAGCGTAGGGACTCCCTACGAGCAGTACTTC
j_gene: TRBJ2-7
abundance: few
d_gene: -
v_gene: TRBV9

CDR3aa: CASSDYLGSSYNEQFF
CDR3nt: TGTGCCAGCAGTGACTATCTCGGGAGCTCCTACAATGAGCAGTTCTTC
j_gene: TRBJ2-1
abundance: many
d_gene: -
v_gene: TRBV2

CDR3aa: CASRQGQGVDGYTF
CDR3nt: TGCGCCAGCAGACAGGGACAGGGGGTCGATGGCTACACCTTC
j_gene: TRBJ1-2
abundance: -
d_gene: TRBD1
v_gene: TRBV5-1

CDR3aa: CASSPTSGRRNEQFF
CDR3nt: TGTGCCAGCTCACCTACTAGCGGGAGGAGGAATGAGCAGTTCTTC
j_gene: TRBJ2-1
abundance: -
d_gene: TRBD2
v_gene: TRBV18